This TCR beta chain was captured by sequencing in a study of T cell repertoires in aging, cancer and after chemotherapy. Comments on this clonotype: Its antigen is unidentified.

TCR beta rearrangements were amplified from peripheral blood genomic DNA. A mixed TRB-A/B primer pool amplified rearranged TRB by multiplex touch-down PCR. One entry per CDR3 protein results from TCRdb running MiXCR on the multiplex PCR reads. The repertoire has about 11,000 distinct CDR3 sequences, roughly 42% of them found once; the top ten carry 6.5% to 8%. Germline V gene data show CDR1 as SGHAT and CDR2 as FQNNGV. V was shortened by 4 bases and J by 0 bases, with 12 bases between the two germline ends. This CDR3 has 16 amino acids. Findings and limits, study-wide: Healthy donors lost TCR diversity with age mainly through richness, cancer patients through richness and evenness.

The chain carries TRBV11-2 and TRBJ1-4; a possible D gene is TRBD1 (6 bases). The source of this sequence is a human donor in good health. The specimen sequenced was blood. The CDR3 DNA reads TGTGCCAGCAGCTGGGATCGGGGGCCAACTAATGAAAAACTGTTTTTT. As protein: CASSWDRGPTNEKLFF.